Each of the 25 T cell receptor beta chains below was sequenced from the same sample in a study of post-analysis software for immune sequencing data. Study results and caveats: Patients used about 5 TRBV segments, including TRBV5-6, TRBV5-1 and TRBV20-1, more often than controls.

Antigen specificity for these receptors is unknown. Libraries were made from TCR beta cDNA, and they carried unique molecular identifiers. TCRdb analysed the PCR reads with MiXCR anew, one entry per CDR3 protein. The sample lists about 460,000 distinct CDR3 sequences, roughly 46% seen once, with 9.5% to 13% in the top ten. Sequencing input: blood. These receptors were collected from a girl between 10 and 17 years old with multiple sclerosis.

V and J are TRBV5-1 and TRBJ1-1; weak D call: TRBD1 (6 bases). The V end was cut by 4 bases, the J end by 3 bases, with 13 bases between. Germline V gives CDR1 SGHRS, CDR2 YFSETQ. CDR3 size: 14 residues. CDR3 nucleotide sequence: TGCGCCAGCAGCCCCTTACAGGGACACACTGAAGCTTTCTTT. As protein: CASSPLQGHTEAFF.

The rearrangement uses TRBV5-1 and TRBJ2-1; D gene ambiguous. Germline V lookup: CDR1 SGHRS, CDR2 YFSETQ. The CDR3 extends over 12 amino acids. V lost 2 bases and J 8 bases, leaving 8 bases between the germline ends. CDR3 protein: CASSFQNDEQFF. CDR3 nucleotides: TGCGCCAGCAGCTTTCAGAACGATGAGCAGTTCTTC.

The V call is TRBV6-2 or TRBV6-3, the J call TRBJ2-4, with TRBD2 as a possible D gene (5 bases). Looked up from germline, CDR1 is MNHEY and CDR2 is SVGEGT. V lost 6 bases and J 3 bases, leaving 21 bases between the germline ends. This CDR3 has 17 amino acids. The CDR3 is CASRPYGRAAVKNIQYF. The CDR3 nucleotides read TGTGCCAGCAGACCCTATGGGCGGGCAGCGGTCAAAAACATTCAGTACTTC.

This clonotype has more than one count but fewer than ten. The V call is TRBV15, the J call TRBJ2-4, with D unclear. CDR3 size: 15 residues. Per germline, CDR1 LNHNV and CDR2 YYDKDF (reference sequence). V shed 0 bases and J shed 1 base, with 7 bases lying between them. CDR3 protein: CATSRDLAAKNIQYF. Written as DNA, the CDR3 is TGTGCCACCAGCAGAGATCTTGCCGCCAAAAACATTCAGTACTTC.

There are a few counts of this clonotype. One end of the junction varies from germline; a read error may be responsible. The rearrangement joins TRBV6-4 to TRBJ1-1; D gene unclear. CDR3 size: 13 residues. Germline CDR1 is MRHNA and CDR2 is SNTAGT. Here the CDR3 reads CAGSDRENTEAFF. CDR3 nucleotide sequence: TGTGCCGGCAGTGACCGGGAGAACACTGAAGCTTTCTTT.

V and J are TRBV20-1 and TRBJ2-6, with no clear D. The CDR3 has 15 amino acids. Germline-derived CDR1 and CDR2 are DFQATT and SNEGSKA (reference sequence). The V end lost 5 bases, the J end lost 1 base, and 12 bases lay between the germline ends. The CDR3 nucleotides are TGCAGTGCTTATCGGTCCGCTTCTGGGGCCAACGTCCTGACTTTC. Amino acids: CSAYRSASGANVLTF.

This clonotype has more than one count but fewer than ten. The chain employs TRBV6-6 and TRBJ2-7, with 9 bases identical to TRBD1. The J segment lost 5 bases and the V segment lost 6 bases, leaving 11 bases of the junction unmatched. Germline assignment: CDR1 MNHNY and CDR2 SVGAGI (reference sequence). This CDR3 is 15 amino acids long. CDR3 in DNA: TGTGCCAGCAGCCGAAGCCGGGACAGGGCCCACGAGCAGTACTTC. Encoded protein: CASSRSRDRAHEQYF.

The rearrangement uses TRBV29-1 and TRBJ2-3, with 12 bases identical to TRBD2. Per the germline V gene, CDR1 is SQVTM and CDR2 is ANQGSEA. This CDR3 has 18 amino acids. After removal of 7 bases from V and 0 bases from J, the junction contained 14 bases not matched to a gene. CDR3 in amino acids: CSAHPRGLAGLSTDTQYF. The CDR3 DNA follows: TGCAGCGCCCACCCCCGGGGACTAGCGGGCCTTAGCACAGATACGCAGTATTTT.

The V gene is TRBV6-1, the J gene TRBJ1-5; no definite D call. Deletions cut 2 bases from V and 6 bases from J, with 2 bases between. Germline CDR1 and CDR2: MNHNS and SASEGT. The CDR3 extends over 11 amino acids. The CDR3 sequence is CASSESQPQHF. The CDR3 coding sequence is TGTGCCAGCAGTGAAAGTCAGCCCCAGCATTTT.

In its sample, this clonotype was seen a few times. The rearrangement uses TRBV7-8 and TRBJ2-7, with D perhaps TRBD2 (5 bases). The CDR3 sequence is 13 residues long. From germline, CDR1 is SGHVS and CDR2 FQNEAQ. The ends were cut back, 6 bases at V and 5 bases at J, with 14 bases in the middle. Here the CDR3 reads CASRPGLRDEQYF. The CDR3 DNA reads TGTGCCAGCAGACCCGGGCTGAGGGACGAGCAGTACTTC.

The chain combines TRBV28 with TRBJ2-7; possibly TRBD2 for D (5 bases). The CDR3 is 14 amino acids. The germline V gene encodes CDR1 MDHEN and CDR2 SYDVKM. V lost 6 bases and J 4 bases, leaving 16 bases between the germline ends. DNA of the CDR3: TGTGCCAGCAGCCCCGGGAACTCACTGTACGAGCAGTACTTC. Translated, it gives CASSPGNSLYEQYF.

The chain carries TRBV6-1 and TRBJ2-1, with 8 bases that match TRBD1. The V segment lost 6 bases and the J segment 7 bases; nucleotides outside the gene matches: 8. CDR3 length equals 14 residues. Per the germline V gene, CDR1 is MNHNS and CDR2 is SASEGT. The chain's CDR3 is CASRWDRPTNEQFF. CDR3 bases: TGTGCCAGCAGATGGGACAGGCCTACGAATGAGCAGTTCTTC.

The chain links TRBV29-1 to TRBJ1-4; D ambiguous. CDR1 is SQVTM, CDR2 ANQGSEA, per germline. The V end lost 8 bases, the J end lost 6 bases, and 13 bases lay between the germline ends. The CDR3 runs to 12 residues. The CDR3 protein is CSYSQYDEKLFF. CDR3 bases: TGCAGCTATTCCCAATATGATGAAAAACTGTTTTTT.

CDR3 sequence: CASTTRASNQPQHF. The CDR3 DNA reads as TGTGCCAGCACCACAAGGGCCAGCAATCAGCCCCAGCATTTT. The chain is built from TRBV12-3 or TRBV12-4 and TRBJ1-5, with D unclear. Trimming pared 7 bases from V and 1 base from J, leaving 11 bases between. The CDR3 loop spans 14 amino acids.

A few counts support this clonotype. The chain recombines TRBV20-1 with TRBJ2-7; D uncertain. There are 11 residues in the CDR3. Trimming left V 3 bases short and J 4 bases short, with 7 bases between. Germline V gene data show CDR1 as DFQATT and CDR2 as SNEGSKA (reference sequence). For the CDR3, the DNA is TGCAGTGCTAGGCGGCAATACGAGCAGTACTTC. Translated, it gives CSARRQYEQYF.

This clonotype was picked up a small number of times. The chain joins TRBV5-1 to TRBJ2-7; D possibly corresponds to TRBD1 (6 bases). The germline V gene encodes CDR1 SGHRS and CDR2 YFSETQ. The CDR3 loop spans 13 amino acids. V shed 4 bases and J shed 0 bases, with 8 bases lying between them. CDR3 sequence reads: CASSGQPSYEQYF. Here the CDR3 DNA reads TGCGCCAGCAGCGGACAGCCCTCCTACGAGCAGTACTTC.

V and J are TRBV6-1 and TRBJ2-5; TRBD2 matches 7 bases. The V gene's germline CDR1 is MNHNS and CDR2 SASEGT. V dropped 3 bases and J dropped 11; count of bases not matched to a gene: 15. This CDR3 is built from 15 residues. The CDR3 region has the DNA TGTGCCAGCAGTGAGAGCGGGATTCCCTACAATGAGCAGTACTTC. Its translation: CASSESGIPYNEQYF.

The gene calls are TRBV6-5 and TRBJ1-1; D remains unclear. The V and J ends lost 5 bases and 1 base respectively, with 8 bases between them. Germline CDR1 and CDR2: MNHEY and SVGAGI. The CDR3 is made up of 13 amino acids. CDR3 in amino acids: CASSGEGNTEAFF. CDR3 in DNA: TGTGCCAGCAGTGGGGAAGGGAACACTGAAGCTTTCTTT.

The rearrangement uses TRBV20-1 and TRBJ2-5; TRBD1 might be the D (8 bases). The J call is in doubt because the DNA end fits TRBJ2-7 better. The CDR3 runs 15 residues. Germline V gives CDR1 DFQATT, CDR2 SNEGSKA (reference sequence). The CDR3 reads CSASDRQGRDYEQYF. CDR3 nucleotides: TGCAGTGCTAGTGACAGACAGGGGAGGGACTACGAGCAGTACTTC.

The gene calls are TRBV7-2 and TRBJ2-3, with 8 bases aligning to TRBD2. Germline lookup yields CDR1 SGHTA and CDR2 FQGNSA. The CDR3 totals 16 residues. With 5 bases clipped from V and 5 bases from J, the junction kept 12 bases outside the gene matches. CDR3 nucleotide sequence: TGTGCCAGCAGCACGAAGAGCGGGAGTAGGGGAGATACGCAGTATTTT. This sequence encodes CASSTKSGSRGDTQYF.

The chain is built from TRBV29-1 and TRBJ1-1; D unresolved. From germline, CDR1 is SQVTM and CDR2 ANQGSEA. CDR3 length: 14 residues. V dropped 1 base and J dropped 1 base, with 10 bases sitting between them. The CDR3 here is CSVEALLTNTEAFF. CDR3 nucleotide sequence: TGCAGCGTTGAAGCCCTCCTAACGAACACTGAAGCTTTCTTT.

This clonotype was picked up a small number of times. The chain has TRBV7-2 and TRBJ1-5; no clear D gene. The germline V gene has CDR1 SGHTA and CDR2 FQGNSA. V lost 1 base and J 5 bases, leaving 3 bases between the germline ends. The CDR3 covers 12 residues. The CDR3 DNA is TGTGCCAGCAGCTTAGGTTATCAGCCCCAGCATTTT. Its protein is CASSLGYQPQHF.

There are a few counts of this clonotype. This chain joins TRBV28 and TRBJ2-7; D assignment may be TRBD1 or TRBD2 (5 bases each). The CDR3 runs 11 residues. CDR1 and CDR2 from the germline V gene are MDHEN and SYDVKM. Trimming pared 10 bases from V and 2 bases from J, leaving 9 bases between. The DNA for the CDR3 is TGTGCCACCAGGGACCCCTACGAGCAGTACTTC. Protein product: CATRDPYEQYF.

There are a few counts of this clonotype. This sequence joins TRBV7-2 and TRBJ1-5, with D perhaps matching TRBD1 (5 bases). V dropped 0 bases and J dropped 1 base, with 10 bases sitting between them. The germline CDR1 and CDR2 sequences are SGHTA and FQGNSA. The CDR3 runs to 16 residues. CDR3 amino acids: CASSLAGAGSNQPQHF. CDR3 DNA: TGTGCCAGCAGCTTAGCGGGTGCAGGGAGCAATCAGCCCCAGCATTTT. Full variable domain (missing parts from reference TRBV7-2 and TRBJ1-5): GAGVSQSPSNKVTEKGKDVELRCDPISGHTALYWYRQSLGQGLEFLIYFQGNSAPDKSGLPSDRFSAERTGGSVSTLTIQRTQQEDSAVYLCASSLAGAGSNQPQHFGDGTRLSIL.

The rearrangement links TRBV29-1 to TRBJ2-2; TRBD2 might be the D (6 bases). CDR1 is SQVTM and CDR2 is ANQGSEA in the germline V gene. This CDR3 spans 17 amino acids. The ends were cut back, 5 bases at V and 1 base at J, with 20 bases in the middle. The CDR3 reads CSVSSVSRSRNTGELFF. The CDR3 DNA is TGCAGCGTTTCTAGCGTGTCGAGATCGCGGAACACCGGGGAGCTGTTTTTT.